These 25 T cell receptor beta chains share one sample of origin, sequenced in a study of shared clonotypes between healthy human individuals. Generated by immunoSEQ multiplex PCR, the TCRdb table keeps only in-frame clones and is missing some. The sample has about 2 million clones, 95% seen once. The sample taken for sequencing was naive CD4+ T cells sorted from blood. The subset denotes: CD45RA+ positively selected. These receptor sequences come from a man between 18 and 35 years old in good health.

J is TRBJ2-7 and V is TRBV5-1; TRBD2 matches at 11 bases. V shed 4 bases, J shed 5 bases, and the junction held 8 bases outside the gene matches. This CDR3 is built from 15 residues. Germline CDR1 is SGHRS and CDR2 is YFSETQ. The CDR3 DNA reads TGCGCCAGCAGCCTCTCCGGGACTAGCGGCAACGAGCAGTACTTC. It encodes CASSLSGTSGNEQYF.

The chain combines TRBV7-2 with TRBJ1-1; D gene uncertain. The CDR3 loop spans 13 amino acids. Germline loops: CDR1 SGHTA, CDR2 FQGNSA. Trimming removed 7 bases from V and 1 base from J, with 10 bases in between. Here the CDR3 reads CASTVRGNTEAFF. The DNA of the CDR3 is TGTGCCAGCACCGTTCGGGGGAACACTGAAGCTTTCTTT.

The CDR3 is CASSARAGIQETQYF. In DNA form, the CDR3 reads TGTGCCAGCAGCGCCCGGGCAGGGATCCAAGAGACCCAGTACTTC. This chain links TRBV9 with TRBJ2-5; D possibly corresponds to TRBD1 (5 bases). Germline-derived CDR1 and CDR2 are SGDLS and YYNGEE. The CDR3 has 15 residues. V was cut by 3 bases and J by 1 base, with 13 bases left in between.

J is TRBJ2-2 and V is TRBV7-9; D remains ambiguous. The CDR3 covers 15 residues. V lost 5 bases and J lost 4, with 14 bases in between. Per the germline V gene, CDR1 is SEHNR and CDR2 is FQNEAQ (reference sequence). CDR3 loop: CASSPLELTTGELFF. The CDR3 region has the DNA TGTGCCAGCAGCCCCCTGGAACTGACCACCGGGGAGCTGTTTTTT.

This chain joins TRBV28 and TRBJ1-2; tentatively, D is TRBD1 (5 bases). Germline CDR1 reads MDHEN; CDR2 reads SYDVKM. There are 14 residues in the CDR3. V was trimmed by 5 bases and J by 1 base, leaving 11 bases between them. CDR3 DNA sequence: TGTGCCAGCAGTGTTCTGACAGTTAACTATGGCTACACCTTC. Amino acids: CASSVLTVNYGYTF.

The V gene is TRBV7-9, the J gene TRBJ2-3, with 7 positions matching TRBD1. CDR1 is SEHNR, CDR2 FQNEAQ, per germline (reference sequence). V lost 3 bases to trimming and J lost 2 bases; unmatched junction nucleotides: 5. The CDR3 totals 15 residues. This CDR3 is CASSFYQGVTDTQYF. CDR3 bases: TGTGCCAGCAGCTTCTACCAGGGGGTCACAGATACGCAGTATTTT.

The chain is built from TRBV9 and TRBJ2-7, with D perhaps being TRBD1 or TRBD2 (6 bases each). Trimming took 1 base from V and 2 from J, leaving 13 bases between them. CDR3 length: 15 amino acids. Germline assignment: CDR1 SGDLS and CDR2 YYNGEE. The chain's CDR3 is CASSVRGDKAYEQYF. The CDR3, as DNA: TGTGCCAGCAGCGTAAGGGGGGACAAAGCCTACGAGCAGTACTTC.

The chain carries TRBV7-9 and TRBJ2-5, with D possibly TRBD2 on 6 matching bases. This CDR3 comprises 11 residues. Trimming pared 3 bases from V and 10 bases from J, leaving 9 bases between. Germline CDR1 SEHNR, CDR2 FQNEAQ (reference sequence). CDR3 sequence (DNA): TGTGCCAGCAGCTTGCGGGACGACCAGTACTTC. Encoded protein: CASSLRDDQYF. The full variable domain, rest sourced from reference TRBV7-9 and TRBJ2-5, is DTGVSQNPRHKITKRGQNVTFRCDPISEHNRLYWYRQTLGQGPEFLTYFQNEAQLEKSRLLSDRFSAERPKGSFSTLEIQRTEQGDSAMYLCASSLRDDQYFGPGTRLLVL.

This chain uses TRBV30 with TRBJ2-6, with 7 bases aligning to TRBD1. V was pared by 1 base and J by 2 bases, with 8 bases of the junction left unmatched. The CDR3 is 17 amino acids. Germline V gene sequence: CDR1 GTSNPN, CDR2 SVGIG (reference sequence). The CDR3 protein is CAWSGTGNLPGANVLTF. CDR3 nucleotides: TGTGCCTGGAGTGGGACAGGCAACCTCCCTGGGGCCAACGTCCTGACTTTC.

Note on this clone: Other DNA sequences in this specimen translate into the identical CDR3. The chain has TRBV7-2 and TRBJ2-1; TRBD2 agrees at 11 bases. The CDR3 is 15 residues long. J lost 7 bases, V lost 1 base, and 3 bases had no gene match. Germline CDR1 and CDR2: SGHTA and FQGNSA. Written as DNA, the CDR3 is TGTGCCAGCAGCTTAGGGGCTAGCGGGAGGAATGAGCAGTTCTTC. Its protein product is CASSLGASGRNEQFF.

The rearrangement links TRBV28 to TRBJ2-2; a possible D gene is TRBD2 (6 bases). Trimming took 8 bases from V and 7 from J, leaving 17 bases between them. The CDR3 has 14 amino acids. CDR1 MDHEN and CDR2 SYDVKM come from the germline V gene. CDR3 residues: CASFPGTPRGELFF. CDR3 nucleotide sequence: TGTGCCAGCTTTCCCGGGACTCCCCGCGGGGAGCTGTTTTTT.

This chain joins TRBV27 and TRBJ2-7, with 8 bases identical to TRBD1. This CDR3 comprises 17 residues. Trimming cost V 1 base and J 2 bases; bases outside gene matches: 10. Germline V gene data show CDR1 as MNHEY and CDR2 as SMNVEV (reference sequence). The CDR3 here is CASSLFSETGAAYEQYF. The DNA of the CDR3 is TGTGCCAGCAGTTTATTCTCCGAGACAGGGGCCGCCTACGAGCAGTACTTC.

J is TRBJ2-2 and V is TRBV9; D not certain. Trimming took 0 bases from V and 7 from J, leaving 10 bases between them. The V gene's germline CDR1 is SGDLS and CDR2 YYNGEE. The CDR3 runs to 14 residues. The CDR3 loop is CASSVGISSGELFF. For the CDR3, the DNA is TGTGCCAGCAGCGTAGGAATCTCCAGCGGGGAGCTGTTTTTT.

Comments on this clone: Other DNA sequences in this specimen translate into the identical CDR3. The rearrangement joins TRBV6-5 to TRBJ1-1; 11 nucleotides agree with TRBD1. Losses at the gene ends were 4 bases for V and 6 bases for J; bases not matched to a gene: 1. The CDR3 is made up of 13 amino acids. Germline V gene sequence: CDR1 MNHEY, CDR2 SVGAGI. The CDR3 sequence is CASSSGQGAEAFF. CDR3 coding DNA: TGTGCCAGCAGTTCGGGACAGGGGGCTGAAGCTTTCTTT.

As for this clone: This may be a read error, as it is one base from a much larger clone. It is likely a read error, because the conserved phenylalanine at the end of the CDR3 is missing. The chain recombines TRBV5-1 with TRBJ1-5, with D perhaps TRBD1 (6 bases). V was trimmed by 0 bases and J by 3 bases, leaving 10 bases between them. The V gene's germline CDR1 is SGHRS and CDR2 YFSETQ. The CDR3 consists of 15 residues. The CDR3 coding sequence is TGCGCCAGCAGCTTGGAAGGACAGTACAATCAGCCCCAGCATATT. Its protein is CASSLEGQYNQPQHI.

The chain combines TRBV5-6 with TRBJ2-3, with 7 bases lining up with TRBD1. This CDR3 has 15 amino acids. Germline lookup yields CDR1 SGHDT and CDR2 YYEEEE. V was clipped by 1 base and J by 1 base; unmatched bases: 3. The CDR3 DNA is TGTGCCAGCAGCTTGAGTCAGGGGGGCACAGATACGCAGTATTTT. Translated: CASSLSQGGTDTQYF.

V is TRBV30 and J is TRBJ1-3, with 8 nucleotides matching TRBD1. Trimming removed 3 bases from V and 4 bases from J; junction bases left unmatched: 5. Looked up from germline, CDR1 is GTSNPN and CDR2 is SVGIG (reference sequence). CDR3 length equals 14 residues. The CDR3: CAWSAGTGGNTIYF. As DNA, the CDR3 is TGTGCCTGGAGCGCGGGGACAGGAGGAAACACCATATATTTT.

V and J are TRBV6-6 and TRBJ1-5; D is ambiguous. This CDR3 comprises 15 residues. From germline, CDR1 is MNHNY and CDR2 SVGAGI (reference sequence). Trimming cost V 1 base and J 6 bases, with 13 bases left between them. In DNA, the CDR3 is TGTGCCAGCAGTTACTGGGAGGTAAGGCCTCAGCCCCAGCATTTT. Its protein is CASSYWEVRPQPQHF.

This rearrangement joins TRBV29-1 to TRBJ2-4; TRBD2 agrees at 9 bases. CDR3 size: 17 residues. Germline-derived CDR1 and CDR2 are SQVTM and ANQGSEA. Trimming at V came to 3 bases and at J to 0 bases, leaving 9 bases not matched to a gene. In nucleotides, the CDR3 is TGCAGCGTTGAGGGCCAGCGGGGGGCCCTAGCCAAAAACATTCAGTACTTC. Translated, it gives CSVEGQRGALAKNIQYF. Combining the CDR3 with reference TRBV29-1 and TRBJ2-4 gives the whole variable domain SAVISQKPSRDICQRGTSLTIQCQVDSQVTMMFWYRQQPGQSLTLIATANQGSEATYESGFVIDKFPISRPNLTFSTLTVSNMSPEDSSIYLCSVEGQRGALAKNIQYFGAGTRLSVL.

A remark on this clone: The sample has other DNA sequences that encode this CDR3 too. The chain couples TRBV10-1 to TRBJ2-7; TRBD1 might be the D (5 bases). V was trimmed by 5 bases and J by 0 bases, leaving 8 bases between them. This CDR3 has 13 amino acids. Germline assignment: CDR1 WNHNN and CDR2 SYGVQD (reference sequence). The CDR3 is CASSRQGSYEQYF. CDR3 nucleotide sequence: TGCGCCAGCAGTAGGCAGGGCTCCTACGAGCAGTACTTC.

The V gene is TRBV6-1, the J gene TRBJ2-3; TRBD1 might be the D (6 bases). Germline-derived CDR1 and CDR2 are MNHNS and SASEGT. V dropped 2 bases and J dropped 5 bases, with 23 bases sitting between them. The length of the CDR3 is 18 residues. CDR3 region: CASSETLTGSRGGDTQYF. CDR3 nucleotides: TGTGCCAGCAGTGAAACGTTAACAGGGAGTCGCGGCGGAGATACGCAGTATTTT.

A remark on this clone: The identical CDR3 is also encoded by other nucleotide sequences in the sample. The chain combines TRBV6-5 with TRBJ2-2; D is unclear. Germline-derived CDR1 and CDR2 are MNHEY and SVGAGI. This CDR3 has 11 amino acids. Trimming stripped 6 bases from V and 5 bases from J, with 4 bases between. In DNA, the CDR3 is TGTGCCAGCAGGGCTACCGGGGAGCTGTTTTTT. Protein sequence: CASRATGELFF.

The CDR3 protein is CATSTGQGYTF. The CDR3 DNA is TGTGCCACCAGCACAGGACAGGGCTACACCTTC. V and J are TRBV15 and TRBJ1-2; maybe TRBD1 (6 bases). The germline V gene encodes CDR1 LNHNV and CDR2 YYDKDF (reference sequence). V lost 4 bases, J lost 8 bases, and 8 bases lay in between. The CDR3 is 11 residues long.

The chain uses TRBV4-3 and TRBJ1-3; D unclear. The CDR3 is 17 amino acids. Trimming left V 0 bases short and J 4 bases short, with 16 bases between. The germline V gene has CDR1 LGHNA and CDR2 YSLEER. In DNA form, the CDR3 reads TGCGCCAGCAGCCAAGAACACGTCGGTTTCTCGGGAAACACCATATATTTT. It translates to CASSQEHVGFSGNTIYF.

The chain links TRBV6-5 to TRBJ1-3; D remains unclear. The germline gives CDR1 MNHEY, CDR2 SVGAGI. Trimming removed 0 bases at V and 2 bases at J, with 11 bases between. The CDR3 consists of 16 residues. This CDR3 is CASSYSSKRTGNTIYF. In DNA form, the CDR3 reads TGTGCCAGCAGTTACTCGAGCAAGCGGACTGGAAACACCATATATTTT.